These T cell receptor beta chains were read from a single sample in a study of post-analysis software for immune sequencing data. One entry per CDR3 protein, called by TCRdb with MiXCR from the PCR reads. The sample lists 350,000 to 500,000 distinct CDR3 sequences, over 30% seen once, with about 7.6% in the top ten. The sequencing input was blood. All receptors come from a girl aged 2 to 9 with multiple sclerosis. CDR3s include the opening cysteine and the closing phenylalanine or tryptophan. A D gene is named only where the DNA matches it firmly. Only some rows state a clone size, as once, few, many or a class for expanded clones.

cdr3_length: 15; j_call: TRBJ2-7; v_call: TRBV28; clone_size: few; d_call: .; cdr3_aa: CASSKIGGSSYEQYF; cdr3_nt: TGTGCCAGCAGCAAAATCGGAGGGAGCTCCTACGAGCAGTACTTC
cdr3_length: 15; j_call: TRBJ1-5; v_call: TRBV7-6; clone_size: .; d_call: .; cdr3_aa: CASSQTTGFNQPQHF; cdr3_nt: TGTGCCAGCAGCCAGACCACAGGGTTCAATCAGCCCCAGCATTTT
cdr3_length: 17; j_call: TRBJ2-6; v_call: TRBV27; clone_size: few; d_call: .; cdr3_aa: CASSAPGPYSGANVLTF; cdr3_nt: TGTGCCAGCAGTGCACCGGGACCGTACTCTGGGGCCAACGTCCTGACTTTC
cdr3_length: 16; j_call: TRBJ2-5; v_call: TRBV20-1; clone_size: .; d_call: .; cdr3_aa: CSATPVRLKYQETQYF; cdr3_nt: TGCAGTGCAACCCCAGTACGGCTTAAGTACCAAGAGACCCAGTACTTC
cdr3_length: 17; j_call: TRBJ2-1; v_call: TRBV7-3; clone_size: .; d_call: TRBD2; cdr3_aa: CASSPTSTSGRVDEQFF; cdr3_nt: TGTGCCAGCAGCCCCACCTCGACTAGCGGGAGGGTTGATGAGCAGTTCTTC
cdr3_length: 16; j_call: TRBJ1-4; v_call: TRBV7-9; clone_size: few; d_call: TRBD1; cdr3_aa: CASSAGQARTNEKLFF; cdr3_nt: TGTGCCAGCAGCGCCGGACAGGCTCGGACTAATGAAAAACTGTTTTTT
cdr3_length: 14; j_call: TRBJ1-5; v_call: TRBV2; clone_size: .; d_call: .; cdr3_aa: CASSLGEWGQPQHF; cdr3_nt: TGTGCCAGCAGTTTAGGAGAGTGGGGTCAGCCCCAGCATTTT
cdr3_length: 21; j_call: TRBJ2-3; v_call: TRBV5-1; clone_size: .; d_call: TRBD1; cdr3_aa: CASSPGLDRGHHPYYTDTQYF; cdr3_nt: TGCGCCAGCAGCCCGGGCCTTGACAGGGGGCACCACCCCTACTACACAGATACGCAGTATTTT
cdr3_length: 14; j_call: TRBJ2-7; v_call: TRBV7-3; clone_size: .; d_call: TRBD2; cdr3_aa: CASSPGTTTYEQYF; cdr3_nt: TGTGCCAGCAGCCCCGGGACTACCACCTACGAGCAGTACTTC
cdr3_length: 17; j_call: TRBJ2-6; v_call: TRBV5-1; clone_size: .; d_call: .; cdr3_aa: CASSLSKRGSGANVLTF; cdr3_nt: TGCGCCAGCAGCTTGTCCAAGAGGGGCTCTGGGGCCAACGTCCTGACTTTC
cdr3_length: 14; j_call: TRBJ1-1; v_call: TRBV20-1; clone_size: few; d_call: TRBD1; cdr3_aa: CSATQGQGAAEAFF; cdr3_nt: TGCAGTGCTACACAGGGACAGGGGGCTGCTGAAGCTTTCTTT
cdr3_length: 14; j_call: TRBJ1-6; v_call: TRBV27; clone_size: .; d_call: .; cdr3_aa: CASRSGFRESPLHF; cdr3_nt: TGTGCCAGCAGGTCAGGGTTTCGGGAATCACCCCTCCACTTT
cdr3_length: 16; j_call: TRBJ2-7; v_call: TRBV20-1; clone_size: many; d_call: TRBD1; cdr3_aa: CSARGYRQGGLYEQYF; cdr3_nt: TGCAGTGCTAGAGGTTATCGACAGGGGGGTTTATACGAGCAGTACTTC
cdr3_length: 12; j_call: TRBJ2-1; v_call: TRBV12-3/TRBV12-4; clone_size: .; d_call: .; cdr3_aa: CASSFYASWQFF; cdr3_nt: TGTGCCAGCAGTTTTTATGCTAGCTGGCAGTTCTTC
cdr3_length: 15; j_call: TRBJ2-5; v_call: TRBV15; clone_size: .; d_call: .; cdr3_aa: CATSRDWGSRETQYF; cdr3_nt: TGTGCCACCAGCAGAGATTGGGGTTCCAGAGAGACCCAGTACTTC
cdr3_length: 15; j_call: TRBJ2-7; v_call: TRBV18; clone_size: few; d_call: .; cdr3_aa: CASSPLAKGSYEQYF; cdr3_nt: TGTGCCAGCTCACCGCTTGCTAAGGGGAGCTACGAGCAGTACTTC
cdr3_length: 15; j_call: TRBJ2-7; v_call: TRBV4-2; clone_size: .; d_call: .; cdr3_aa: CASSQDTGLPYEQYF; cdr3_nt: TGTGCCAGCAGCCAAGATACAGGGTTACCCTACGAGCAGTACTTC
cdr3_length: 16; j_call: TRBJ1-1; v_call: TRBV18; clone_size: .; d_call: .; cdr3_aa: CASSPRELDLNTEAFF; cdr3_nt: TGTGCCAGCTCACCAAGAGAACTGGATCTGAACACTGAAGCTTTCTTT
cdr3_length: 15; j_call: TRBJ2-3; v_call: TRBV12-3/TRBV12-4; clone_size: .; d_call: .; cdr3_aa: CASSSRTDRTDAQYF; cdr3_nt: TGTGCCAGCAGTTCCAGGACTGATCGCACAGATGCGCAGTATTTT
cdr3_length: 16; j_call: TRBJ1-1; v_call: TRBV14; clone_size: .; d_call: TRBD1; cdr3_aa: CASSQERGQEGRGAFF; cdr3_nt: TGTGCCAGCAGCCAAGAAAGAGGACAGGAGGGGAGAGGAGCTTTCTTT
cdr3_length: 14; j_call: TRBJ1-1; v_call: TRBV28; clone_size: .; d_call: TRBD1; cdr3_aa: CASRRHRGLTEAFF; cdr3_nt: TGTGCCAGCAGGCGACACAGGGGGCTCACTGAAGCTTTCTTT
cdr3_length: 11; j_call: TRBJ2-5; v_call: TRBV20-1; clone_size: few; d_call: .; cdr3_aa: CSPKQGGAQYF; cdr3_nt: TGCAGCCCGAAACAAGGGGGGGCCCAGTACTTC
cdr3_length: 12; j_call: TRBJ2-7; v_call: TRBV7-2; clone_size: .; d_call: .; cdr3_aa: CASSSAPYEQYF; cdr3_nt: TGTGCCAGCAGTTCCGCCCCCTACGAGCAGTACTTC
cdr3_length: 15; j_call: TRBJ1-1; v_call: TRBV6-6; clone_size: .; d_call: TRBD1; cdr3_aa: CASSYSAGGMTEAFF; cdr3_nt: TGTGCCAGCAGTTACTCGGCAGGGGGCATGACTGAAGCTTTCTTT
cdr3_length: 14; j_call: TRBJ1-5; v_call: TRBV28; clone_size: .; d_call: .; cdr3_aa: CASKRGMGNQPQHF; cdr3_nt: TGTGCCAGCAAACGAGGGATGGGCAATCAGCCCCAGCATTTT
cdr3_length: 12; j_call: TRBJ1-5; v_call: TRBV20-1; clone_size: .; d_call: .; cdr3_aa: CSARGDYQPQHF; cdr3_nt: TGCAGTGCTAGAGGGGATTATCAGCCCCAGCATTTT
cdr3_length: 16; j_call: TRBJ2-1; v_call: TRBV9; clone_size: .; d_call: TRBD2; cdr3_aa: CASSAPQGGSGNEQFF; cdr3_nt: TGTGCCAGCAGCGCGCCCCAGGGAGGGAGTGGCAATGAGCAGTTCTTC
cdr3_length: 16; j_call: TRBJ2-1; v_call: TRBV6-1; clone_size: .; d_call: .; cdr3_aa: CALGAPQGNSYNEQFF; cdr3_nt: TGTGCCCTTGGGGCACCCCAGGGGAACTCCTACAATGAGCAGTTCTTC
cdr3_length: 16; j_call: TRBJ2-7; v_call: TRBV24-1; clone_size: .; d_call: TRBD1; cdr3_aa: CAKELGAGTDCYEQYF; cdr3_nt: TGTGCCAAAGAATTAGGTGCCGGGACAGACTGCTACGAGCAGTACTTC
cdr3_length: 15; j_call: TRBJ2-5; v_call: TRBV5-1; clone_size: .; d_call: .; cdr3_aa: CASSPGDRRMETQYF; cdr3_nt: TGCGCCAGCAGCCCTGGCGACAGGAGGATGGAGACCCAGTACTTC